What follows describes a single TCR beta chain. The target antigen is unknown. This specimen belongs to a study of shared clonotypes between healthy human individuals. CDR1 is MGHDK, CDR2 SYGVNS, per germline. V lost 6 bases and J lost 0, with 15 bases in between. The CDR3 totals 16 residues. Produced via immunoSEQ multiplex PCR; TCRdb's table is partial and in-frame only. Altogether 650,000 to 750,000 clones are present, more than 70% being singletons, with the ten largest covering 1.8%. The study's findings and limits: A few donors had roughly 5.2% of their naive CD4 clonotypes in common. Memory subsets generally showed smaller estimated richness than naive subsets did. At large depth, rarefaction still showed sorted-subset sequencing to be incomplete.

The donor cohort consisted entirely of Caucasian adults residing in Nashville, Tennessee. The source of this sequence is a woman aged 25 to 45 in good health. V and J are TRBV25-1 and TRBJ2-1; D remains unclear. Material: memory CD4+ T cells sorted from blood. Subset specified: CD45RA-negative fraction. The CDR3 is CASSLRRASSYNEQFF. CDR3 nucleotide sequence: TGTGCCAGCAGCCTCCGTCGGGCCAGCTCCTACAATGAGCAGTTCTTC. The full variable domain, its missing parts supplied by reference TRBV25-1 and TRBJ2-1, is EADIYQTPRYLVIGTGKKITLECSQTMGHDKMYWYQQDPGMELHLIHYSYGVNSTEKGDLSSESTVSRIRTEHFPLTLESARPSHTSQYLCASSLRRASSYNEQFFGPGTRLTVL.